The 3 T cell receptor beta chains below all came from one sample that was sequenced in a study of CXCR3-negative and CXCR3-positive naive CD8 T cells (dated by TCRdb to 2018 to 2020). Overall study outcomes, separate from this receptor: TRB CDR3s from CXCR3-positive naive cells showed higher hydrophobicity (lower Kidera factor 4), lower energy, and higher strength and volume indices than CXCR3-negative naive cells.

The reads were generated on a NextSeq 550. The Human TCR Profiling Kit (MiLaboratory) was used to make UMI-labeled 5' RACE TRB cDNA libraries. The reads were reprocessed in TCRdb, with one entry per CDR3 protein sequence and no accompanying DNA. The sample's table lists a count of about 84,000 distinct CDR3 sequences. The ten top clones hold about 0.62% of the sample. Their antigens remain unidentified. Specimen: naive CXCR3+ CD8+ T cells from blood. Taken with the paper, the label for cell subset or site translates to: CD45RO-CCR7+CD27+CD95- naive CD8+ T cells expressing CXCR3 (TNR3+). The receptors derive from a human donor in good health. Some clones in this sample may be carry-over from other donors' samples.

The chain employs TRBV7-9 and TRBJ2-3; the D gene TCRdb calls, TRBD2, cannot be checked with no DNA. Germline CDR1 SEHNR, CDR2 FQNEAQ (reference sequence). The CDR3 loop spans 13 amino acids. The CDR3: CASSPVEGATQYF.

CDR3 protein: CASSQDKGVAGELFF. The gene calls are TRBV4-1 and TRBJ2-2; checking the TCRdb D call of TRBD2 is not possible without DNA. This CDR3 contains 15 residues. Germline loops: CDR1 MGHRA, CDR2 YSYEKL.

This CDR3 reads CASSAGQVGELFF. The chain recombines TRBV7-3 with TRBJ2-2; TCRdb proposes TRBD1, but this gene call is untestable without DNA. The germline V gene encodes CDR1 SGHTA and CDR2 FQGTGA. The CDR3 consists of 13 residues.